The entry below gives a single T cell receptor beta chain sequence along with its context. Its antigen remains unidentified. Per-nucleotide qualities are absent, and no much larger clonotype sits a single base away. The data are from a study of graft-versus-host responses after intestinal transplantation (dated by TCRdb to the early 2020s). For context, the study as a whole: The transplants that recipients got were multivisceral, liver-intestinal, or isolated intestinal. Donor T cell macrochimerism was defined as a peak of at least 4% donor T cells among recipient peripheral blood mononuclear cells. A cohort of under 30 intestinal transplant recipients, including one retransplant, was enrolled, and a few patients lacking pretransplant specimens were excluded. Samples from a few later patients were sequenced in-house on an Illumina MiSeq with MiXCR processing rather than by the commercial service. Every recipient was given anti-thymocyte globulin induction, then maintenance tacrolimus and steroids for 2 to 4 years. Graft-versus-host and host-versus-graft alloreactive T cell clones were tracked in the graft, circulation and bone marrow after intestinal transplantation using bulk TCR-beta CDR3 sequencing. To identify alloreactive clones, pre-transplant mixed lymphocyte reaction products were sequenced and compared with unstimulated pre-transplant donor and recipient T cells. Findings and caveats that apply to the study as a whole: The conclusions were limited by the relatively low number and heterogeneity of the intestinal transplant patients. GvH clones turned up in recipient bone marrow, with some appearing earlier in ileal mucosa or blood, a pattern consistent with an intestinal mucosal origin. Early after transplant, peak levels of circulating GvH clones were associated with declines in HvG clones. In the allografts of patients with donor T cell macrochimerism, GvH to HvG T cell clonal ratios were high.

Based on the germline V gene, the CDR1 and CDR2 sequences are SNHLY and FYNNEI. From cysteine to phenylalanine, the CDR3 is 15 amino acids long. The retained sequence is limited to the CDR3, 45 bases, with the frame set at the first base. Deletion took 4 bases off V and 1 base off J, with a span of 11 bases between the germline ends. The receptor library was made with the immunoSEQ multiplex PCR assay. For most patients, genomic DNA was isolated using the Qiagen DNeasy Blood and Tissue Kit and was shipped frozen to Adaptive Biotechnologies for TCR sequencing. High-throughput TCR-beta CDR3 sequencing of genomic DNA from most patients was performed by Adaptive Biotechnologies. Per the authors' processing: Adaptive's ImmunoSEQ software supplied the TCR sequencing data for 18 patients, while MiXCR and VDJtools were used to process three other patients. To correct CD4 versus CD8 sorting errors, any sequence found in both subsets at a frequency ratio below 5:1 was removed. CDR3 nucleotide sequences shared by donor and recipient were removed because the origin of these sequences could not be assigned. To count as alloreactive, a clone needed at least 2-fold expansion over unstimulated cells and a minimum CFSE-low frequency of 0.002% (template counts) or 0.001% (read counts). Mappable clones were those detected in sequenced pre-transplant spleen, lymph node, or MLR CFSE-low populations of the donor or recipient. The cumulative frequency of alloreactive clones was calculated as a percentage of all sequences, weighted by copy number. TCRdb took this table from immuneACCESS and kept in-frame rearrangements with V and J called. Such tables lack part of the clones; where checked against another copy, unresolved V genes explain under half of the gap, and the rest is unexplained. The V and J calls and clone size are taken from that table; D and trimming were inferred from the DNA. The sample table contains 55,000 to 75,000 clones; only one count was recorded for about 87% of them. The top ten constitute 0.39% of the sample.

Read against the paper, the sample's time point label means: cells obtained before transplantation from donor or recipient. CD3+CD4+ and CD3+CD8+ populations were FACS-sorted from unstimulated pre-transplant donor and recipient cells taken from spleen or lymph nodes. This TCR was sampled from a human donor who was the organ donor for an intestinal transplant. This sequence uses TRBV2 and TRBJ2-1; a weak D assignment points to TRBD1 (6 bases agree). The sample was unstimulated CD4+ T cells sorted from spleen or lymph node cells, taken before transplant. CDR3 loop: CASSVGRGSYNEQFF. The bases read TGTGCCAGCAGTGTCGGTAGGGGGTCCTACAATGAGCAGTTCTTC. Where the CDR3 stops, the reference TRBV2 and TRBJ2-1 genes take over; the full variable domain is EPEVTQTPSHQVTQMGQEVILRCVPISNHLYFYWYRQILGQKVEFLVSFYNNEISEKSEIFDDQFSVERPDGSNFTLKIRSTKLEDSAMYFCASSVGRGSYNEQFFGPGTRLTVL.